This is a list of T cell receptor beta chains from one sample in a study of CXCR3-negative and CXCR3-positive naive CD8 T cells. One entry per CDR3 protein, without DNA, is what TCRdb gives after re-calling the 5' RACE reads. The table lists about 26,000 distinct CDR3 sequences. The sequencing input was naive CXCR3- CD8+ T cells from blood. The receptors originated from a human donor in good health. Some clones in this sample may be carry-over from other donors' samples. CDR3s include the opening cysteine and the closing phenylalanine or tryptophan. Size values are once, few and many counts, or a class for expanded clones, and some rows have none.

J: TRBJ2-5; V: TRBV12-3/TRBV12-4; size: NA; CDR3: CASSFTSGKETQYF
J: TRBJ2-1; V: TRBV6-1; size: NA; CDR3: CASSELSVYNEQFF
J: TRBJ1-2; V: TRBV29-1; size: NA; CDR3: CSVDKLTGTSPGDGYTF
J: TRBJ1-2; V: TRBV10-2; size: NA; CDR3: CASSESKTYYGYTF
J: TRBJ2-3; V: TRBV5-1; size: NA; CDR3: CASGRSIAGGPADTQYF
J: TRBJ1-5; V: TRBV20-1; size: medium-sized; CDR3: CSARSWEENQPQHF
J: TRBJ1-1; V: TRBV28; size: NA; CDR3: CASSFTGGGVLAFF
J: TRBJ1-1; V: TRBV5-1; size: NA; CDR3: CATTGQGGTEAFF
J: TRBJ1-1; V: TRBV7-9; size: NA; CDR3: CASSFGVSGLEAFF
J: TRBJ2-7; V: TRBV28; size: NA; CDR3: CASSETYEQYF
J: TRBJ2-3; V: TRBV3-1; size: NA; CDR3: CASSQERRTDTQYF
J: TRBJ1-2; V: TRBV4-1; size: NA; CDR3: CASSQDSQGVDGYTF
J: TRBJ1-4; V: TRBV7-9; size: NA; CDR3: CASSLARFDLEKLFF
J: TRBJ2-7; V: TRBV28; size: medium-sized; CDR3: CASSFPAGEQYF
J: TRBJ2-3; V: TRBV9; size: NA; CDR3: CASSVSGGLDTQYF
J: TRBJ2-5; V: TRBV6-2/TRBV6-3; size: NA; CDR3: CASRDPQETQYF
J: TRBJ2-3; V: TRBV6-2/TRBV6-3; size: NA; CDR3: CASSQDTPDTDTQYF
J: TRBJ2-7; V: TRBV4-2; size: NA; CDR3: CASSQVSSGGSAEQYF
J: TRBJ2-7; V: TRBV5-1; size: NA; CDR3: CASSYQNYEQYF
J: TRBJ2-5; V: TRBV19; size: NA; CDR3: CASRADGQETPYF
J: TRBJ2-1; V: TRBV7-2; size: NA; CDR3: CASRRGAHNEQFF
J: TRBJ2-5; V: TRBV28; size: NA; CDR3: CSSSLEGGGVLTQYF
J: TRBJ2-1; V: TRBV20-1; size: NA; CDR3: CSAKGLAGDYNEQFF
J: TRBJ1-4; V: TRBV6-6; size: NA; CDR3: CASSLETNEKLFF
J: TRBJ1-5; V: TRBV10-3; size: NA; CDR3: CAISEFQGGDQPQHF
J: TRBJ2-1; V: TRBV7-6; size: NA; CDR3: CASSLGGGEGDEQFF
J: TRBJ2-3; V: TRBV29-1; size: NA; CDR3: CSVEDPKGAGEDTQYF
J: TRBJ1-2; V: TRBV7-6; size: NA; CDR3: CASSPLWTDPSYGYTF
J: TRBJ1-2; V: TRBV9; size: NA; CDR3: CASSRETGGWNYGYTF
J: TRBJ2-5; V: TRBV15; size: NA; CDR3: CATSISRGFETQYF
J: TRBJ2-6; V: TRBV14; size: NA; CDR3: CASSQRHTGDGANVLTF
J: TRBJ2-7; V: TRBV28; size: NA; CDR3: CASSLMGQGYEQYF
J: TRBJ1-2; V: TRBV4-1; size: NA; CDR3: CASSQDTGALRGYTF
J: TRBJ1-1; V: TRBV20-1; size: NA; CDR3: CSARNWANTEAFF
J: TRBJ2-7; V: TRBV12-3/TRBV12-4; size: NA; CDR3: CASSVTVYEQYF
J: TRBJ2-3; V: TRBV2; size: NA; CDR3: CARRTGQTDTQYF
J: TRBJ2-6; V: TRBV28; size: NA; CDR3: CASSPPGTGADVLTF
J: TRBJ2-7; V: TRBV3-1; size: NA; CDR3: CASSYDREFYEQYF
J: TRBJ2-1; V: TRBV5-6; size: NA; CDR3: CASSFWAGPTYNEQFF
J: TRBJ2-7; V: TRBV14; size: NA; CDR3: CASSQVPGQRFYEQYF
J: TRBJ1-1; V: TRBV29-1; size: NA; CDR3: CSVERFAEAFF
J: TRBJ1-5; V: TRBV28; size: NA; CDR3: CASSLFGSNQPQHF